The clone carrying this T cell receptor (beta chain) was detected once. CDR1 SGHAT and CDR2 FQNNGV come from the germline V gene. CDR3 length: 13 amino acids. With 3 bases removed from V and 4 bases from J, the gap between germline ends came to 9 bases. TCRdb keeps only in-frame clones here, not all; method: immunoSEQ multiplex PCR. The table includes approximately 12,000 clones, approximately 79% detected once. The data belong to a study of blood T cell repertoires in COVID-19. Study summary: The cDNA or gDNA used as material had been derived from T cells, B-cell-depleted T cells, or PBMCs.

This chain joins TRBV11-2 and TRBJ1-2; possibly TRBD1 for D (5 bases). This sequence originates from a human donor in a cohort sampled during active COVID-19. Specimen: peripheral blood. The DNA of the CDR3 is TGTGCCAGCAGCTTCGGGGGAGGCTATGGCTACACCTTC. It codes for CASSFGGGYGYTF. Together with reference TRBV11-2 and TRBJ1-2, the CDR3 gives the full variable domain: EAGVAQSPRYKIIEKRQSVAFWCNPISGHATLYWYQQILGQGPKLLIQFQNNGVVDDSQLPKDRFSAERLKGVDSTLKIQPAKLEDSAVYLCASSFGGGYGYTFGSGTRLTVV.